A few counts support the clone carrying this T cell receptor beta chain. The sample belongs to a study of blood T cell repertoires in COVID-19. Study-wide background: T cells, B-cell-depleted T cells, or PBMCs supplied cDNA or gDNA.

Germline V CDR1 and CDR2: SGDLS, YYNGEE. The CDR3 sequence is 14 residues long. Germline trimming cut 0 bases from V and 6 bases from J; bases unmatched to any gene: 4. Per the original methods: Amplification from reference gene primers served as the basis for estimated nucleated cell counts. Some clones are missing from TCRdb's copy, which holds only in-frame ones; the method was immunoSEQ multiplex PCR. Clone size and V and J calls were adopted from that table, with D and trimming inferred from the DNA. The sample includes more than 95,000 clones, roughly nine tenths seen only once; the top ten take 6% to 9.5%.

Source material: peripheral blood. The chain links TRBV9 to TRBJ1-2; 8 bases map to TRBD1. The origin of this receptor is a man in his 70s who had recovered from COVID-19. The DNA for the CDR3 is TGTGCCAGCAGCGTAGTTACAGGGGGGCATGGCTACACCTTC. Translated, it gives CASSVVTGGHGYTF.